This TCR beta chain emerged from a study of blood T cell repertoires in COVID-19. Clones were read by immunoSEQ multiplex PCR, and TCRdb kept only the in-frame ones, dropping some. The sample records about 280,000 clones, around 86% being singletons. The CDR3 contains 15 residues. CDR1 is MDHEN and CDR2 is SYDVKM in the germline V gene. V was pared by 7 bases and J by 3 bases, with 6 bases of the junction left unmatched. The clonotype originates from a middle-aged man with active or convalescent COVID-19. Material: peripheral blood. The rearrangement joins TRBV28 to TRBJ1-6, with 7 bases identical to TRBD1. The CDR3 DNA reads TGTGCCAGCACCAGGACAGGCAACTATAATTCACCCCTCCACTTT. Its protein is CASTRTGNYNSPLHF.